This TCR beta chain was recorded in a study of blood T cell repertoires in COVID-19. Study-level information: Whether acute or convalescent, the COVID-19 samples came from the United States, Italy and Spain.

Study processing details: Nucleated cell counts were estimated from reference gene primer amplification. The assay was immunoSEQ multiplex PCR, and TCRdb's table has in-frame clones only and misses some. V and J calls and clone size come straight from that table; D and trimming were deduced from the DNA. Among 170,000 or so clones listed, roughly 84% were seen once. Trimming removed 8 bases from V and 0 bases from J, with 8 bases in between. Germline V gene lookup returns CDR1 ENHRY and CDR2 SYGVKD. The CDR3 contains 12 residues. V gene TRBV10-3 combines with J gene TRBJ2-7, with D hard to call. The receptor's source is a human donor in a cohort sampled during active COVID-19. The sequencing sample was made of peripheral blood. CDR3 sequence reads: CAIGGYSYEQYF. CDR3 DNA: TGTGCCATCGGCGGTTACTCCTACGAGCAGTACTTC.